The present T cell receptor (beta chain) was sequenced within a study of T cells after yellow fever vaccination (dated by TCRdb to the late 2010s). As for the study more broadly: Libraries from fractions with low cell numbers were prepared with the SMART-Seq v4 Ultra Low Input RNA kit. Two healthy male donors made up the cohort, one aged 18 to 30 years and the other aged 30 to 40 years. Blood was collected at multiple timepoints before and after primary and secondary immunization, and bulk PBMC replicates and cell subsets were isolated. To follow T-cell clones before and after both primary and booster YFV17D yellow fever vaccination, bulk TCR alpha and beta repertoires underwent longitudinal sequencing.

Per the germline V gene (reference sequence), DFQATT is the CDR1 and SNEGSKA is the CDR2. The CDR3 covers 14 residues, taking in both the cysteine and the phenylalanine. Only the CDR3 region is kept as DNA, spanning 42 bases read in frame from base 1. The V and J ends are trimmed by 6 bases and 4 bases, leaving 17 bases between them. This clonotype was picked up a small number of times. Its recognized antigen is unknown. Within one base of it there is no much larger clone, and no base qualities were kept. This specimen's treatment or condition label, interpreted: live attenuated yellow fever vaccine strain. At each blood-draw timepoint, two biological replicates of bulk PBMCs were collected. A standard Ficoll-Paque protocol was used to isolate PBMCs from peripheral blood. TriZol was used to extract RNA from bulk PBMCs, from CD4 and CD8 fractions, and from dextramer-positive and dextramer-negative fractions.

The sample was run on an Illumina NovaSeq 6000. TCR cDNA was made using 5'RACE template switching, a step that added a universal primer site and unique molecular identifiers. Priming of cDNA synthesis was performed from both the TCR alpha and TCR beta constant segments. Library amplification involved two PCR steps, and the second step added sample barcodes and sequencing adapters. Sequencing of libraries was done on Illumina HiSeq 2500 (2x100 bp) or NovaSeq (2x150 bp). Per the authors' processing: MIGEC handled demultiplexing of reads and collapsing into UMI consensus sequences, while MiXCR performed V(D)J alignment. Vaccine-responding clonotypes were identified with edgeR using replicate PBMC samples, with FDR below 0.01 and a log2 fold change above 5 up to day 15 being required. Bulk clonotypes were assigned CD4 or CD8 identity according to which sequenced CD4 or CD8 repertoire held them at higher abundance. Using fastp trimming at Q25 and MiXCR clonotype assembly, TCRdb reanalyzed the public sequencing data and kept in-frame beta chains. Every distinct CDR3 protein forms one entry, paired with its most common genes and DNA. Clone size and V and J calls follow TCRdb, not the original study. The sample records around 310,000 distinct CDR3 sequences, approximately 4% of which are singletons. Roughly a fifth of the sample is in the top ten clones.

What the work shows at the level of the full study, not this receptor alone: FACS-sorted repertoires could contain abundant contaminating clonotypes from the bulk population, so computational filtering was required. Most clones expanded after primary vaccination were re-detected after the booster (about 96% of CD4 and about nine tenths of CD8), suggesting broad memory maintenance. The study included only two donors, which limits how far the findings can be generalized. The secondary T-cell response was found to be weaker but faster than the primary response, with a peak reached on day 5 rather than on day 15. A small share of clonotypes was detected in both CD4 and CD8 compartments, with the overlap likely arising from convergent recombination.

In this chain, TRBV20-1 is recombined with TRBJ2-3, with an unclear D gene assignment. Material: PBMCs, obtained 15 days after the yellow fever booster vaccination. The receptor comes from a man aged 18 to 29 who received the YFV17D yellow fever vaccine. The sequenced DNA is TGCAGTGCCGCCTCCGACTGGGCCCCAGATACGCAGTATTTT. Its protein is CSAASDWAPDTQYF.